The source of this TCR beta chain is a study of regulatory T cells in long-lasting Graves disease. Study overall: Over 5 years on antithyroid drugs plus positive TSH receptor antibodies marked Graves' disease as persistent. Whole-study results and caveats: Among the persistent patients, fewer than 3,500 public clonotypes were shared, more than the roughly 900 shared among new patients.

HTBI primers from iRepertoire and Arm-PCR of CDR3 regions yielded the TCR beta libraries. Authors' analysis steps: Sample data revealed approximately 62 TRBV and 14 TRBJ segments. TCRdb redid the calling of the multiplex PCR reads with MiXCR, one entry per CDR3 protein. TCRdb, not the original authors, processed these V and J calls. This sample has about 430,000 distinct CDR3 sequences, with around a fifth found just once. This clonotype was seen a handful of times. Its antigen is undetermined. The sample's time point: persistent/refractory GD, antithyroid drugs over 5 years with positive TRAb. The TCR library was made from RNA that had been extracted from PBMCs in TRIzol. Enrollment of patients was through an endocrinology department in Xi'an, China. Germline V gene sequence: CDR1 DFQATT, CDR2 SNEGSKA (reference sequence). The CDR3 runs to 17 residues. Trimming took 0 bases from V and 4 from J; bases not matched to a gene: 12.

The clonotype originates from a female donor with Graves disease. Material: peripheral blood mononuclear cells (PBMCs), obtained when the disease was refractory, from a patient treated with antithyroid drugs. The V call is TRBV20-1, the J call TRBJ2-5; TRBD2 matches at 9 bases. The CDR3 DNA sequence: TGCAGTGCTAGAGAGGATAGCGGGAGACGTTTGCGAGAGACCCAGTACTTC. It encodes CSAREDSGRRLRETQYF.